These T cell receptor beta chains were read from a single sample in a study of blood T cell repertoires in COVID-19. Sequencing used immunoSEQ multiplex PCR; TCRdb keeps in-frame clones, though not all of them. The repertoire holds 150,000 to 200,000 clones, around 80% seen once, with approximately 15% in the top ten. The sequencing input was PBMCs or T cells enriched from blood (not recorded which). The origin of the receptors is a woman aged 50 to 60 who had recovered from COVID-19. The CDR3 runs from the conserved cysteine through the conserved F or W. The D gene is left open where the match is weak. Only some rows state a clone size, as once, few, many or a class for expanded clones.

clone_size	d_call	v_call	j_call	cdr3_nt	cdr3_aa
.	.	TRBV4-3	TRBJ1-3	TGCGCCAGCAGCCAAGGACGGAGCTCTGGAAACACCATATATTTT	CASSQGRSSGNTIYF
.	.	TRBV7-2	TRBJ1-5	TGTGCCAGCAGCTTTCAGGGTCAGCCCCAGCATTTT	CASSFQGQPQHF
.	.	TRBV6-5	TRBJ1-4	TGTGCCAGCAGTCGGGTGGAAACTAATGAAAAACTGTTTTTT	CASSRVETNEKLFF
.	TRBD2	TRBV5-1	TRBJ2-2	TGCGCCAGCAGCTTGGTAATAGCGGGGAACACCGGGGAGCTGTTTTTT	CASSLVIAGNTGELFF
.	.	TRBV28	TRBJ2-7	TGTGCCAGCAGCCAGAACAGTTACGAGCAGTACTTC	CASSQNSYEQYF
.	.	TRBV19	TRBJ2-2	TGTGCCAGTAGTTCCTCCCCCCTGGGGGGAGGAGGAACCGGGGAGCTGTTTTTT	CASSSSPLGGGGTGELFF
.	.	TRBV5-6	TRBJ2-7	TGTGCCAGCAGCGAGCTCCAGGGTTACGAGCAGTACTTC	CASSELQGYEQYF
.	TRBD2	TRBV3-1/TRBV3-2	TRBJ2-1	TGTGCCAGCAGCCAAGGGACTAGCGGTCGCGATGAGCAGTTCTTC	CASSQGTSGRDEQFF
.	TRBD1	TRBV7-2	TRBJ2-1	TGTGCCAGCAGCCCCCGGACAGGGAATGAGCAGTTCTTC	CASSPRTGNEQFF
.	.	TRBV7-3	TRBJ2-3	TGTGCCAGCAGCAGTGGACTGATCACAGATACGCAGTATTTT	CASSSGLITDTQYF
.	.	TRBV7-9	TRBJ2-1	TGTGCCAGCAGCCCAAGGGTACGGCTAGCGTCCTACAATGAGCAGTTCTTC	CASSPRVRLASYNEQFF
.	TRBD1	TRBV6-5	TRBJ2-7	TGTGCCAGCAGACCACGCCGGGACAGGGGTTACGAGCAGTACTTC	CASRPRRDRGYEQYF
.	TRBD2	TRBV20-1	TRBJ2-5	TGCAGTGCTAGTCCTCTTCGGACTAGCGGGCCTCAAGAGACCCAGTACTTC	CSASPLRTSGPQETQYF
.	.	TRBV15	TRBJ2-7	TGTGCCACCAGCACCCAACGGGCGGGCGAGCAGTACTTC	CATSTQRAGEQYF
.	TRBD2	TRBV28	TRBJ2-1	TGTGCCAGCAGTTTATTTATGGGGACTAGCGGGAGGGCCTTTCAAGGCCGCAATGAGCAGTTCTTC	CASSLFMGTSGRAFQGRNEQFF
many	TRBD2	TRBV6-5	TRBJ2-4	TGTGCCAGCAGAGGTAGCGGGACGGCCAAAAACATTCAGTACTTC	CASRGSGTAKNIQYF
few	.	TRBV5-8	TRBJ1-1	TGTGCCAGCAGCTTATCCTGGCGGGCCGTTGGCACTGAAGCTTTCTTT	CASSLSWRAVGTEAFF
.	TRBD2	TRBV5-1	TRBJ2-1	TGCGCCAGCAGCTTGGGGGGACTAGCGGGAGGAGATGAGCAGTTCTTC	CASSLGGLAGGDEQFF
.	TRBD2	TRBV5-4	TRBJ2-3	TGTGCCAGCAGTCTCAGGCTAGCGGGAGCGGATACGCAGTATTTT	CASSLRLAGADTQYF
.	.	TRBV2	TRBJ1-1	TGTGCCAGCAGTGGTCGCGGGCGGGACACTGAAGCTTTCTTT	CASSGRGRDTEAFF
many	.	TRBV9	TRBJ2-5	TGTGCCAGCAGCGTAGAGGCAGGGAGGGAGACCCAGTACTTC	CASSVEAGRETQYF
.	.	TRBV4-2	TRBJ2-2	TGTGCCAGCAGCCAAGGTTCAGGCACCGGGGAGCTGTTTTTT	CASSQGSGTGELFF
.	TRBD2	TRBV7-2	TRBJ2-3	TGTGCCAGCAGCTTAGGGCCCTCCGGACTAGCGGGAGGAGATACGCAGTATTTT	CASSLGPSGLAGGDTQYF
.	TRBD2	TRBV10-1	TRBJ2-1	TGCGCCAGCAGTGAGAATAGCGGGGGGAATGAGCAGTTCTTC	CASSENSGGNEQFF
.	TRBD2	TRBV2	TRBJ2-1	TGTGCCAGCAGATCCGGGACTAGCGGGAGGGATGAGCAGTTCTTC	CASRSGTSGRDEQFF
few	TRBD1	TRBV25-1	TRBJ1-2	TGTGCCAGCAGACAGGGGCGGCGAGGCTACACCTTC	CASRQGRRGYTF